The 28 T cell receptor beta chains reported below all come from one sample, sequenced in a study of Graves' ophthalmopathy and Graves' hyperthyroidism. Transcripts of RNA were the source for amplifying TCR beta CDR3 regions. Amplification began with first-round RT-PCR using HTBI primers, then second-round multiplex PCR was performed. TCRdb re-called the multiplex PCR reads with MiXCR, one entry per CDR3 protein. Among more than 550,000 distinct CDR3 sequences listed, 35% to 45% were seen once. Material for sequencing was peripheral blood. The source of these receptors is an adult man with Graves' ophthalmopathy.

In its sample, this clonotype was seen many times. The chain combines TRBV7-2 with TRBJ2-7; the D is unclear. The germline V and J ends were trimmed by 1 base and 1 base, with 11 bases remaining between them. The germline V gene encodes CDR1 SGHTA and CDR2 FQGNSA. CDR3 length: 15 residues. The CDR3 is CASSLGFGQSYEQYF. DNA of the CDR3: TGTGCCAGCAGCTTAGGGTTCGGGCAGTCCTACGAGCAGTACTTC.

This chain connects TRBV3-1 to TRBJ1-6; possibly TRBD1 for D (5 bases). The CDR3 runs 14 residues. Germline V gene data show CDR1 as LGHDT and CDR2 as YNNKEL (reference sequence). Trimming removed 1 base from V and 12 bases from J, with 13 bases in between. CDR3 sequence reads: CASSQGPGGVPLHF. The CDR3 DNA reads TGTGCCAGCAGCCAAGGGCCCGGAGGGGTACCCCTCCACTTT.

This clonotype was picked up many times. The chain links TRBV7-2 to TRBJ2-7, with D hard to call. Germline V gene sequence: CDR1 SGHTA, CDR2 FQGNSA. The ends were cut back, 3 bases at V and 3 bases at J, with 12 bases in the middle. The CDR3 covers 14 residues. CDR3 sequence: CASSFGRSNYEQYF. The DNA for the CDR3 is TGTGCCAGCAGCTTCGGTCGCTCAAACTACGAGCAGTACTTC.

This clonotype has a handful of counts. The chain recombines TRBV2 with TRBJ2-1; possibly TRBD2 for D (5 bases). V lost 11 bases and J lost 0, with 11 bases in between. The CDR3 has 13 amino acids. Germline V CDR1 and CDR2: SNHLY, FYNNEI. The CDR3 DNA reads TGTGCCGGAGGACCCAGCTCCTACAATGAGCAGTTCTTC. It codes for CAGGPSSYNEQFF.

In this sample, this clonotype turned up many times. The chain joins TRBV7-2 to TRBJ2-7; TRBD1 aligns across 9 bases. The V gene's germline CDR1 is SGHTA and CDR2 FQGNSA. This CDR3 has 15 residues. V gave up 3 bases and J gave up 2 bases; unmatched junction bases: 5. CDR3 protein: CASSFGQGSAYEQYF. DNA of the CDR3: TGTGCCAGCAGCTTCGGACAGGGGTCCGCCTACGAGCAGTACTTC.

The V gene is TRBV10-3, the J gene TRBJ1-2; TRBD1 agrees at 9 bases. This CDR3 has 14 residues. Per germline, CDR1 ENHRY and CDR2 SYGVKD. The V segment lost 10 bases and the J segment 6 bases; nucleotides outside the gene matches: 12. CDR3 amino acids: CATGLAGQGDGYTF. The CDR3 DNA reads TGTGCCACGGGACTAGCGGGACAGGGCGATGGCTACACCTTC.

This clonotype has more than one count but fewer than ten. The genes are TRBV11-2 and TRBJ2-3, with D uncertain. Trimming took off 1 base at V and 0 bases at J, with 11 bases between the two ends. CDR3 size: 16 residues. CDR1 is SGHAT, CDR2 FQNNGV, per germline. CDR3 sequence: CASSLARVTSTDTQYF. The CDR3 DNA is TGTGCCAGCAGCTTAGCCCGCGTAACTAGCACAGATACGCAGTATTTT.

This clonotype has a handful of counts. This chain links TRBV24-1 with TRBJ2-3; tentatively, D is TRBD1 (6 bases). The CDR3 has 14 amino acids. Between the trimmed V and J ends, which lost 4 bases and 4 bases, there was a span of 11 bases. Germline loops: CDR1 KGHDR, CDR2 SFDVKD. CDR3 in DNA: TGTGCCACCAGTGACCAGGGGTTGTCAGATACGCAGTATTTT. Translation gives CATSDQGLSDTQYF.

This clonotype was counted at least ten times. This rearrangement joins TRBV20-1 to TRBJ2-5; possible D gene TRBD2, 5 bases. The germline CDR1 and CDR2 sequences are DFQATT and SNEGSKA (reference sequence). This CDR3 has 12 amino acids. V was shortened by 6 bases and J by 5 bases, with 13 bases between the two germline ends. This chain's CDR3 is CSASPSSETQYF. CDR3 nucleotide sequence: TGCAGTGCGAGCCCTAGCTCGGAGACCCAGTACTTC.

The chain couples TRBV7-8 to TRBJ1-6; TRBD1 might be the D (6 bases). The CDR3 is 16 residues long. Germline V gene data show CDR1 as SGHVS and CDR2 as FQNEAQ. Trimming cost V 1 base and J 9 bases, with 16 bases left between them. CDR3 bases: TGTGCCAGCAGCTTAGGGAGCAGGGGTGGGAGTTCACCCCTCCACTTT. It specifies CASSLGSRGGSSPLHF. Complete variable domain (other parts from reference TRBV7-8 and TRBJ1-6): GAGVSQSPRYKVAKRGQDVALRCDPISGHVSLFWYQQALGQGPEFLTYFQNEAQLDKSGLPSDRFFAERPEGSVSTLKIQRTQQEDSAVYLCASSLGSRGGSSPLHFGNGTRLTVT.

The chain couples TRBV24-1 to TRBJ2-7, with 10 bases matching TRBD2. This CDR3 is 18 amino acids long. J gave up 7 bases and V 1 base, and 15 bases lay outside the gene matches. Germline lookup yields CDR1 KGHDR and CDR2 SFDVKD. CDR3 nucleotides: TGTGCCACCAGTGATTTATCTTTCAGCGCTAGCGGGAGAGGGGAGCAGTACTTC. This translates into CATSDLSFSASGRGEQYF.

V gene TRBV25-1 combines with J gene TRBJ2-7; possibly TRBD1 or TRBD2 for D (5 bases each). Between the trimmed V and J ends, which lost 8 bases and 0 bases, there was a span of 14 bases. The CDR3 is 14 amino acids. The germline CDR1 and CDR2 sequences are MGHDK and SYGVNS. The CDR3 sequence: CASSPRDDSYEQYF. The CDR3 bases are TGTGCCAGCTCACCCCGGGACGACTCCTACGAGCAGTACTTC.

This clonotype showed up many times. V usage is TRBV12-3 or TRBV12-4 and J usage is TRBJ2-5; 12 bases agree with TRBD1. The trim removed 6 bases at V and 4 bases at J, leaving 6 bases unmatched. The CDR3 is 15 amino acids. This chain's CDR3 is CASRGQGAPGETQYF. The CDR3 nucleotides are TGTGCCAGCAGGGGACAGGGGGCGCCGGGAGAGACCCAGTACTTC.

This clonotype was detected ten times or more. This chain connects TRBV7-2 to TRBJ2-5, with D maybe TRBD2 (6 bases). V lost 7 bases and J 6 bases, leaving 18 bases between the germline ends. There are 14 residues in the CDR3. Germline CDR1 SGHTA, CDR2 FQGNSA. The CDR3 loop reads CASTTATSRQTQYF. The CDR3 DNA reads as TGTGCCAGCACCACAGCGACTAGTAGGCAGACCCAGTACTTC. Looking up the rest from reference TRBV7-2 and TRBJ2-5 gives the full variable domain: GAGVSQSPSNKVTEKGKDVELRCDPISGHTALYWYRQSLGQGLEFLIYFQGNSAPDKSGLPSDRFSAERTGGSVSTLTIQRTQQEDSAVYLCASTTATSRQTQYFGPGTRLLVL.

This clonotype showed up many times. This chain connects TRBV9 to TRBJ2-5; D not resolved. The germline V gene has CDR1 SGDLS and CDR2 YYNGEE. The CDR3 sequence is 14 residues long. The V end was cut by 0 bases, the J end by 4 bases, with 10 bases between. CDR3 nucleotide sequence: TGTGCCAGCAGCGTAGGGCAGGAAATAGAGACCCAGTACTTC. Translated: CASSVGQEIETQYF.

The chain uses TRBV7-6 and TRBJ2-2; the D gene is possibly TRBD2 (7 bases). In germline, CDR1 is SGHVS, CDR2 FNYEAQ. Deletions cut 5 bases from V and 3 bases from J, with 13 bases between. There are 15 residues in the CDR3. The CDR3 here is CASSQGRGHTGELFF. As DNA, the CDR3 is TGTGCCAGCAGCCAAGGGCGGGGGCACACCGGGGAGCTGTTTTTT.

In its sample, this clonotype was seen a few times. The V call is TRBV20-1, the J call TRBJ2-7, with D perhaps given as TRBD1 or TRBD2 (5 bases each). The CDR3 contains 11 residues. Trimming cost V 6 bases and J 2 bases, with 8 bases left between them. Per the germline V gene, CDR1 is DFQATT and CDR2 is SNEGSKA (reference sequence). The CDR3 sequence: CSAGATYEQYF. The CDR3 DNA follows: TGCAGTGCCGGGGCCACCTACGAGCAGTACTTC.

This clonotype has at least ten counts. The V and J genes are TRBV29-1 and TRBJ1-1; 7 bases line up with TRBD1. The CDR3 is made up of 12 amino acids. The germline CDR1 and CDR2 sequences are SQVTM and ANQGSEA. V dropped 6 bases and J dropped 3; count of bases not matched to a gene: 4. The CDR3 loop is CSVARGHTEAFF. CDR3 DNA: TGCAGCGTGGCAAGGGGGCACACTGAAGCTTTCTTT.

The chain has TRBV5-6 and TRBJ1-2; no clear D. V was cut by 2 bases and J by 12 bases, with 8 bases left in between. Per the germline V gene, CDR1 is SGHDT and CDR2 is YYEEEE. This CDR3 has 10 residues. CDR3 bases: TGTGCCAGCAGCTTTGAGTGGAACACCTTC. Its protein is CASSFEWNTF.

This clonotype appeared many times. The chain uses TRBV5-1 and TRBJ2-2; D uncertain. V shed 1 base and J shed 4 bases, with 14 bases lying between them. The CDR3 has 16 residues. In germline, CDR1 is SGHRS, CDR2 YFSETQ. The CDR3 is CASSLTPPVATGELFF. DNA of the CDR3: TGCGCCAGCAGCTTGACACCGCCCGTCGCCACCGGGGAGCTGTTTTTT.

In regard to this clonotype: This may be a read error: a much more frequent sequence differs by one nucleotide. CDR3 sequence reads: CASSLGRGITGEQYF. The CDR3 nucleotides read TGTGCCAGCAGCTTAGGCCGTGGCATCACGGGAGAGCAGTACTTC. The gene calls are TRBV7-6 and TRBJ2-7; a possible D gene is TRBD2 (5 bases). The germline V gene has CDR1 SGHVS and CDR2 FNYEAQ. CDR3 length: 15 amino acids. The V end lost 1 base, the J end lost 7 bases, and 17 bases lay between the germline ends.

As concerns this clonotype: One base away lies a much larger clone, so this may be a sequencing read error. The chain uses TRBV20-1 and TRBJ2-7; no definite D call. With 6 bases removed from V and 2 bases from J, the gap between germline ends came to 14 bases. This CDR3 is built from 13 residues. Germline V gene data show CDR1 as DFQATT and CDR2 as SNEGSKA (reference sequence). CDR3: CSAQVAATYEQYF. DNA for the CDR3: TGCAGTGCCCAGGTGGCAGCAACCTACGAGCAGTACTTC.

This clonotype was seen repeatedly, ten times or more. The rearrangement uses TRBV12-3 or TRBV12-4 and TRBJ1-2, with 8 bases matching TRBD1. The CDR3 totals 13 residues. The junction had 3 bases not matched to a gene; V was cut back by 5 bases and J by 4 bases. The CDR3 loop is CASSPGGAYGYTF. The CDR3 DNA is TGTGCCAGCAGTCCAGGGGGCGCCTATGGCTACACCTTC.

The chain is built from TRBV7-2 and TRBJ1-6, with D perhaps matching TRBD1 (6 bases). V lost 6 bases and J lost 4, with 19 bases in between. The CDR3 spans 17 residues. Germline CDR1 and CDR2: SGHTA and FQGNSA. DNA for the CDR3: TGTGCCAGCAGAGGACGGGGGGCAACTTCATATAATTCACCCCTCCACTTT. It yields the protein CASRGRGATSYNSPLHF.

This clonotype was observed at least ten times. This chain uses TRBV5-1 with TRBJ2-6, with D unresolved. Looked up from germline, CDR1 is SGHRS and CDR2 is YFSETQ. V shed 0 bases and J shed 0 bases, with 16 bases lying between them. The CDR3 loop spans 19 amino acids. The CDR3 nucleotides read TGCGCCAGCAGCTTGGCCCGGGTGTCCATTTTCTCTGGGGCCAACGTCCTGACTTTC. Its protein is CASSLARVSIFSGANVLTF.

This clonotype was seen a few times. The V and J genes are TRBV5-5 and TRBJ2-2; either TRBD1 or TRBD2 may fit D (6 bases each). Germline CDR1 is SGHKS and CDR2 is YYEKEE (reference sequence). Deletions cut 7 bases from V and 2 bases from J, with 18 bases between. The CDR3 extends over 16 amino acids. The CDR3 DNA is TGTGCCAGCCTCCGAGGGGGAGGAACAAACACCGGGGAGCTGTTTTTT. It specifies CASLRGGGTNTGELFF.

For this clonotype: A much larger clone differs by one base, so this may be a read error. J is TRBJ1-2 and V is TRBV7-9, with D unresolved. Germline V gene data show CDR1 as SEHNR and CDR2 as FQNEAQ (reference sequence). The CDR3 covers 15 residues. Trimming stripped 0 bases from V and 1 base from J, with 9 bases between. The CDR3 spells CASSLAANVNYGYTF. CDR3 coding DNA: TGTGCCAGCAGCTTAGCCGCCAATGTTAACTATGGCTACACCTTC.

V and J are TRBV11-1 and TRBJ2-3; no reliable D call. CDR1 is SGHAT and CDR2 is FQDESV in the germline V gene (reference sequence). Trimming cost V 1 base and J 2 bases, with 16 bases left between them. This CDR3 contains 17 residues. The CDR3 nucleotides are TGTGCCAGCAGCTTAGAGGGCACATCTTGGTACACAGATACGCAGTATTTT. It specifies CASSLEGTSWYTDTQYF.